This TCR beta chain was identified in a study of identifying expanded T cells in peripheral blood. CDR3 size: 11 residues. Germline V lookup: CDR1 SGHTA, CDR2 FQGNSA. Trimming cost V 2 bases and J 9 bases, with 4 bases left between them. The table came from immunoSEQ multiplex PCR; TCRdb's copy has only in-frame clones and leaves some out. The sample includes 110,000 or so clones, 88% seen only once; the top ten take 7.5% to 10%. Sample: blood. The sequence was obtained from a person aged 18 to 70 in good health. The rearrangement links TRBV7-2 to TRBJ2-2; the D is unclear. CDR3 in DNA: TGTGCCAGCAGCTTAACCCGGGAGCTGTTTTTT. This codes for CASSLTRELFF.